This is a list of T cell receptor beta chains from one sample in a study of CD8 T cells in Susac syndrome. TCRdb independently ran MiXCR on the immunoSEQ multiplex PCR reads; one entry per CDR3 protein. Altogether fewer than 300,000 distinct CDR3 sequences are present, 85% being singletons, with the ten largest covering about 0.11%. The sample comprised CD8+ T cells from PBMCs. These receptors were obtained from a human donor with multiple sclerosis. Both conserved end residues are part of each CDR3. The D gene is left open where the match is weak. Clone size is stated in some rows and not others, as once, few, many or a class when expanded.

>TRBD1|TRBJ2-7|NA|TRBV27
TGTGCCAGCAGTTACGACAGGGGGCATTACGAGCAGTACTTC
CASSYDRGHYEQYF
>TRBD1|TRBJ2-1|few|TRBV5-4
TGTGCCAGCAGCCTTGGACAGGGCTCCTACAATGAGCAGTTCTTC
CASSLGQGSYNEQFF
>NA|TRBJ2-3|NA|TRBV29-1
TGCAGCGTATACAGCCGCGGGACCACAGATACGCAGTATTTT
CSVYSRGTTDTQYF
>NA|TRBJ2-5|NA|TRBV18
TGTGCCAGCTCATATCCGGGACACCCGAAAGAGACCCAGTACTTC
CASSYPGHPKETQYF
>TRBD2|TRBJ2-1|few|TRBV7-6
TGTGCTAGCAGCCCCGGACTAGCGGGAGTGGGGGGTGAGCAGTTCTTC
CASSPGLAGVGGEQFF
>NA|TRBJ2-5|NA|TRBV28
TGTGCCAGCAGTTCGGAGCAGGAGACCCAGTACTTC
CASSSEQETQYF
>TRBD1|TRBJ2-1|NA|TRBV27
TGTGCCAGCAGTGAAAGACAGGGGTTGTACAATGAGCAGTTCTTC
CASSERQGLYNEQFF
>TRBD1|TRBJ1-6|NA|TRBV9
TGTGCCAGCAAGTCAGGGGACAGTAATTCACCCCTCCACTTT
CASKSGDSNSPLHF
>NA|TRBJ1-1|NA|TRBV28
TGTGCCAGCAGAGTTTCGGGGGGAACGGCTGAAGCTTTCTTT
CASRVSGGTAEAFF
>NA|TRBJ2-1|NA|TRBV6-6
TGTGCCAGCAGTTATGGTCCCCTGCACATGGTGGATGAGCAGTTCTTC
CASSYGPLHMVDEQFF
>NA|TRBJ1-1|NA|TRBV9
TGTGCCAGCAGCGTAGATGGCAGGGAGGCTTTCTTT
CASSVDGREAFF
>NA|TRBJ2-3|NA|TRBV9
TGTGCCAGTGGGGACACTCCATTCGGGGCAGATACGCAGTATTTT
CASGDTPFGADTQYF
>TRBD1|TRBJ1-2|NA|TRBV19
TGTGCCAGTAGTCCTGGGACAGGGCCCAACTATGGCTACACCTTC
CASSPGTGPNYGYTF
>NA|TRBJ2-3|NA|TRBV14
TGTGCCAGCAGCCAAGTCTACCCCACAGATACGCAGTATTTT
CASSQVYPTDTQYF
>NA|TRBJ1-1|NA|TRBV14
TGTGCCAGCAGCCATTCAGGGCGGACTGAAGCTTTCTTT
CASSHSGRTEAFF